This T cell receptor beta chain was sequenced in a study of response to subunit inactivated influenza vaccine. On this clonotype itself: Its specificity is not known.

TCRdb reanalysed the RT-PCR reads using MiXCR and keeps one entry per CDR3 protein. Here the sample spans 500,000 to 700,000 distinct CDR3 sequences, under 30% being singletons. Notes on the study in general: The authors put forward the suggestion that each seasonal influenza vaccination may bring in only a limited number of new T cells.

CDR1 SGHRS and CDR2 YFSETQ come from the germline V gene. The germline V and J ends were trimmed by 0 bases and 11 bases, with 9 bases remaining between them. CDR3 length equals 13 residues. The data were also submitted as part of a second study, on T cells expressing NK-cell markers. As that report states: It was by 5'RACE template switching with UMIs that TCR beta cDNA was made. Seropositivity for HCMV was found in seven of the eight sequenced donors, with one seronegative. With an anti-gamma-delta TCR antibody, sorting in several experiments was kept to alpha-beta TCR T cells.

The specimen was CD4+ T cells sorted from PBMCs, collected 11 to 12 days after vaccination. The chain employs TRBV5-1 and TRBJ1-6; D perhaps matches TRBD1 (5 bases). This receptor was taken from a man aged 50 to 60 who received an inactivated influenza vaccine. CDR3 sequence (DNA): TGCGCCAGCAGCTTGGCGGAGGACACACCCCTCCACTTT. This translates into CASSLAEDTPLHF.